Below, 2 T cell receptor beta chains from the same sample are listed, as sequenced in a study of long-term antiretroviral therapy in people with HIV. Sequencing used immunoSEQ v3.0 at survey level. Sequencing used immunoSEQ multiplex PCR; TCRdb keeps in-frame clones, though not all of them. The sample shows 25,000 to 30,000 clones, roughly 73% of them seen only once. Specimen: unsorted PBMCs, collected 1.5 years before starting antiretroviral therapy. These TCRs come from a man between 18 and 35 years old with HIV.

The V and J genes are TRBV7-2 and TRBJ1-5; D is ambiguous. The CDR3 is 14 residues long. Trimming shortened V by 3 bases and J by 3 bases, and 9 bases separated the two germline ends. Germline assignment: CDR1 SGHTA and CDR2 FQGNSA. The CDR3 reads CASSFTDSNQPQHF. The CDR3 DNA reads as TGTGCCAGCAGCTTTACAGATTCCAATCAGCCCCAGCATTTT.

The genes are TRBV11-1 and TRBJ1-1; maybe TRBD1 (5 bases). The length of the CDR3 is 14 residues. Germline CDR1 SGHAT, CDR2 FQDESV (reference sequence). Trimming removed 4 bases at V and 3 bases at J, with 12 bases between. CDR3: CASSSPGRDTEAFF. CDR3 nucleotides: TGTGCCAGCAGCTCCCCGGGGCGCGACACTGAAGCTTTCTTT.